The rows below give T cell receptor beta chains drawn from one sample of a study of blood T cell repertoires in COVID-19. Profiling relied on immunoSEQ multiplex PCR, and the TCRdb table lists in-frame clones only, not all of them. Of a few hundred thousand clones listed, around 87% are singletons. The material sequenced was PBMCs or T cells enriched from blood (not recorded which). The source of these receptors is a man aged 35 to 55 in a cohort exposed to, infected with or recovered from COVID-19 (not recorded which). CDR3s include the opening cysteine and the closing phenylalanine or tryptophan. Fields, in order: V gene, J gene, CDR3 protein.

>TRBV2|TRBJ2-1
CASSEGQGLDEQFF
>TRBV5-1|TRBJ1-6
CASSRSGGSNSPLHF
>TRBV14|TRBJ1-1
CASSQAQWDRAWDTEAFF
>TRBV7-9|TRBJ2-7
CASSIQGADDEQYF
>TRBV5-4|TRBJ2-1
CASSLSPGYSYNEQFF
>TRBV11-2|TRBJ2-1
CASSLARYNEQFF
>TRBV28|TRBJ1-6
CASSDTGYPNSPLHF
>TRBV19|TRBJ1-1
CASSIAGTKNTEAFF
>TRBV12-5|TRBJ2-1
CASGRTSGSSYNEQFF
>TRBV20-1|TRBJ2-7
CSASPGVEQYF